This TCR beta chain was recorded in a study of T-cell memory formation after mild COVID-19. Findings and limits, study-wide: CD4+ contracting clones were found mainly in CM and EM, and CD8+ ones in EMRA.

Worth noting for this clonotype: Its antigen is undetermined.

The junction had 5 bases not matched to a gene; V was cut back by 3 bases and J by 3 bases. This CDR3 is 15 amino acids long. Germline V gene lookup returns CDR1 SGHRS and CDR2 YFSETQ. Each CDR3 protein gets one entry after TCRdb re-called the 5' RACE reads with MiXCR. Of 170,000 or so distinct CDR3 sequences in the sample, roughly 23% were seen once. This receptor was obtained from an adult woman who had mild COVID-19 (a few samples of this study predate the infection). Cell type and time point are not known. Sequences were obtained from PBMCs or a T cell subset sorted from them (not recorded which). The chain combines TRBV5-1 with TRBJ2-7; 11 positions match TRBD2. The CDR3 region has the DNA TGCGCCAGCAGCTCGTTACTAGCGGGGGACTACGAGCAGTACTTC. Encoded protein: CASSSLLAGDYEQYF. The variable domain in full, completed from reference TRBV5-1 and TRBJ2-7, reads KAGVTQTPRYLIKTRGQQVTLSCSPISGHRSVSWYQQTPGQGLQFLFEYFSETQRNKGNFPGRFSGRQFSNSRSEMNVSTLELGDSALYLCASSSLLAGDYEQYFGPGTRLTVT.